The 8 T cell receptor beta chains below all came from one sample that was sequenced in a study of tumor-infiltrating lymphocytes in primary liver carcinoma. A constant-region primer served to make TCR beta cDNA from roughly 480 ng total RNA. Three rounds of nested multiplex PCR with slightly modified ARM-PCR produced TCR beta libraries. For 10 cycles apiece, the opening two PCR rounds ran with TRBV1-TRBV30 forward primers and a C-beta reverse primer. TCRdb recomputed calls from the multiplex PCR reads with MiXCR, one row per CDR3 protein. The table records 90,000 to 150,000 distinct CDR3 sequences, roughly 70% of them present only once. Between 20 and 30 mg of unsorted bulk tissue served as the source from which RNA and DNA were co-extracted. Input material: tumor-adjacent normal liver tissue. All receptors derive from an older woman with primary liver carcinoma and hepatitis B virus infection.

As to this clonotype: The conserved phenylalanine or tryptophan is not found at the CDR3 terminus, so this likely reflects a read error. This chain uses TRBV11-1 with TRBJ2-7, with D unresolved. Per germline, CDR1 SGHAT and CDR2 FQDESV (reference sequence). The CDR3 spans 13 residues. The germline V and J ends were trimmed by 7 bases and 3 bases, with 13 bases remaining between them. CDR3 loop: CASTFPENYEQYI. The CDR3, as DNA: TGTGCCAGCACCTTTCCGGAAAACTACGAGCAGTACATC.

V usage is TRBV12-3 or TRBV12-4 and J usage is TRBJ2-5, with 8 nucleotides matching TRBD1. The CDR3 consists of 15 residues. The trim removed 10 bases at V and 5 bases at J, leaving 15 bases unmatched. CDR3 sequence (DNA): TGTGCCATTAGGCCCGGGACAGGACTGAAGGAGACCCAGTACTTC. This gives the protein CAIRPGTGLKETQYF.

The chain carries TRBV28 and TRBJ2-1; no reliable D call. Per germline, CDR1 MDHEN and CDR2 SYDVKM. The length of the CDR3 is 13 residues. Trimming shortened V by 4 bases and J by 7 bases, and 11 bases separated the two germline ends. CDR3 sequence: CASSSRLRNEQFF. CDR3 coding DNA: TGTGCCAGCAGTTCCCGGTTAAGGAATGAGCAGTTCTTC.

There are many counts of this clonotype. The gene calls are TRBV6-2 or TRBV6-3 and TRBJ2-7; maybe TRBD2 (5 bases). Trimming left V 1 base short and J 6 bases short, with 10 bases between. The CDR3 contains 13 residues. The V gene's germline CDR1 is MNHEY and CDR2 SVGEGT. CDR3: CASSYFLAGEQYF. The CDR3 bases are TGTGCCAGCAGTTACTTTCTAGCCGGCGAGCAGTACTTC.

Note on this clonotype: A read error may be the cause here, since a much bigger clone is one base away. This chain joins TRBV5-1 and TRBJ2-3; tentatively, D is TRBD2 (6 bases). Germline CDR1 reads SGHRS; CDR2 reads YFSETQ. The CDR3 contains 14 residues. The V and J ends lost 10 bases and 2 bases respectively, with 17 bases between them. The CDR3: CAGNFGRSTDTQYF. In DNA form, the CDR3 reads TGCGCCGGCAACTTCGGGAGATCCACAGATACGCAGTATTTT.

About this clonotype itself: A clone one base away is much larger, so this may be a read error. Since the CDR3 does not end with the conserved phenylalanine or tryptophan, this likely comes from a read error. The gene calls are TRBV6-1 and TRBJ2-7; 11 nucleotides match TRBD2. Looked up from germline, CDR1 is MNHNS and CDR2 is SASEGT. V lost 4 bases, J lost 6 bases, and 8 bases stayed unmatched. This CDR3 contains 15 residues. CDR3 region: CASSAHTSGSFEQYI. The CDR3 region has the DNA TGTGCCAGCAGTGCCCATACTAGCGGGAGTTTCGAGCAGTACATC.

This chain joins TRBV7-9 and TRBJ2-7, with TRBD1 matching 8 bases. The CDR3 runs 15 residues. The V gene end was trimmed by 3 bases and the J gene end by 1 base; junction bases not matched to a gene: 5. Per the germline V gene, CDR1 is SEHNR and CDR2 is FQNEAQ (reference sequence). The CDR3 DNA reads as TGTGCCAGCAGCTTGGTTGGGACAGGTTCCTACGAGCAGTACTTC. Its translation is CASSLVGTGSYEQYF.

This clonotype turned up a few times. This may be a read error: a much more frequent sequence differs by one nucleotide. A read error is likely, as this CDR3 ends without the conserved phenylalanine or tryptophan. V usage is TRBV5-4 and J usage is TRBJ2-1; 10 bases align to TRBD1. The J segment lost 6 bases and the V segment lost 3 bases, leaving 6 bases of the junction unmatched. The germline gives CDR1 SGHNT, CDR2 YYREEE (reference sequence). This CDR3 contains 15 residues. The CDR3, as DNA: TGTGCCAGCAGCTCCGACAGGGGGCGCGCCAATGAGCAGTTCTTA. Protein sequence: CASSSDRGRANEQFL.